Listed below are T cell receptor beta chains from one sample, sequenced in a study of blood T cell repertoires in COVID-19. Profiled with immunoSEQ multiplex PCR; TCRdb holds only in-frame clones, not every one. Among about 260,000 clones, nearly 90% were seen once, and the ten largest hold around 0.7%. Sequenced: peripheral blood. These TCRs come from a human donor in a cohort sampled during active COVID-19. Both conserved end residues are part of each CDR3. Fields, in order: D gene, V gene, J gene, clone size, CDR3 DNA, CDR3 protein. A D gene is named only where the DNA matches it firmly. Only part of the rows carry a size: once, few, many, or a class if the clone is expanded.

>NA|TRBV6-1|TRBJ1-2|NA
TGTGCCAGCAGTGTGTCAGGGACATACCCGAACTATGGCTACACCTTC
CASSVSGTYPNYGYTF
>TRBD1|TRBV18|TRBJ1-1|NA
TGTGCCAGCTCAGAACAGGGGGCGAACACTGAAGCTTTCTTT
CASSEQGANTEAFF
>NA|TRBV6-4|TRBJ2-3|NA
TGTGCCAGCAGCCTCCAGGGCTTCCAGGATACGCAGTATTTT
CASSLQGFQDTQYF
>NA|TRBV5-1|TRBJ2-5|NA
TGCGCCAGCAGGACCAGGAATAGGGAGACCCAGTACTTC
CASRTRNRETQYF
>TRBD2|TRBV28|TRBJ2-5|NA
TGTGCCAGCAGCAAACTAGCGGGAATACAAGAGACCCAGTACTTC
CASSKLAGIQETQYF
>NA|TRBV3-1/TRBV3-2|TRBJ1-1|NA
TGTGCCAGCAGCCAAGGGAGGGGTGGTGAAGCTTTCTTT
CASSQGRGGEAFF
>TRBD1|TRBV6-5|TRBJ1-1|once
TGTGCCAGCAGTTACTGGACAGGGGGTTCCACTGAAGCTTTCTTT
CASSYWTGGSTEAFF
>TRBD2|TRBV4-1|TRBJ2-7|NA
TGCGCCAGCAGCCAAGCTATTAGCGGGAGGGGGGTTTCCTACGAGCAGTACTTC
CASSQAISGRGVSYEQYF
>TRBD1|TRBV30|TRBJ1-2|NA
TGTGCCTGGAGTGCCGGGACAGGGGCGTACTATGGCTACACCTTC
CAWSAGTGAYYGYTF
>NA|TRBV12-3/TRBV12-4|TRBJ2-2|NA
TGTGCCAGCAGTCCCTCGGTCGGGGAGCTGTTTTTT
CASSPSVGELFF
>TRBD1|TRBV2|TRBJ2-3|NA
TGTGCCAGCAGTGTCGGGACAGGGGCGGCAGATACGCAGTATTTT
CASSVGTGAADTQYF
>NA|TRBV7-2|TRBJ2-7|NA
TGTGCCAGCTCTTTAGTCGGGGACGAGCAGTACTTC
CASSLVGDEQYF
>NA|TRBV6-5|TRBJ1-4|NA
TGTGCCAGCAATGGACATACTAATGAAAAACTGTTTTTT
CASNGHTNEKLFF
>NA|TRBV7-3|TRBJ2-1|few
TGTGCCAGCCAGGATGAGCAGTTCTTC
CASQDEQFF
>TRBD1|TRBV2|TRBJ1-4|NA
TGTGCCAGCATTCACCAACCTGGACAGGCAACTAATGAAAAACTGTTTTTT
CASIHQPGQATNEKLFF
>NA|TRBV7-2|TRBJ1-1|NA
TGTGCCAGCAGCACCACTCGGGACACTGAAGCTTTCTTT
CASSTTRDTEAFF
>NA|TRBV7-2|TRBJ2-3|NA
TGTGCCAGCAGCTTAATCGGACAAGGAACAGATACGCAGTATTTT
CASSLIGQGTDTQYF
>NA|TRBV4-3|TRBJ2-3|NA
TGCGCCAGCAGCCAAGATAGCAGTGCAGATACGCAGTATTTT
CASSQDSSADTQYF
>TRBD2|TRBV29-1|TRBJ2-3|NA
TGCAGCGTTGTCGGGAGCGGGGCAGCAGATACGCAGTATTTT
CSVVGSGAADTQYF
>NA|TRBV18|TRBJ1-1|NA
TGTGCCAGCTCACCCCCAGACAGTATGAACACTGAAGCTTTCTTT
CASSPPDSMNTEAFF
>TRBD1|TRBV18|TRBJ1-5|NA
TGTGCCAGCTCACTACAGGGGGAGGGTCAGCCCCAGCATTTT
CASSLQGEGQPQHF
>TRBD1|TRBV6-6|TRBJ2-7|NA
TGTGCCAGCAGTCCTCAGGGGGCGAAAGGCGAGCAGTACTTC
CASSPQGAKGEQYF
>NA|TRBV6-5|TRBJ1-5|NA
TGTGCCAGCAGCCGGACAGCTAGCAATCAGCCCCAGCATTTT
CASSRTASNQPQHF
>NA|TRBV5-4|TRBJ2-3|NA
TGTGCCAGCAGCTTGGCCCCCGAGCGGCCAGATACGCAGTATTTT
CASSLAPERPDTQYF
>TRBD2|TRBV7-2|TRBJ2-7|few
TGTGCCAGCAGCCCCCGAGCGGGAGTTGTAGCGGGCGAGCAGTACTTC
CASSPRAGVVAGEQYF
>NA|TRBV5-4|TRBJ1-1|once
TGTGCCAGCAGTTTCTCACCGGGACAAGGCACTGAAGCTTTCTTT
CASSFSPGQGTEAFF
>NA|TRBV4-3|TRBJ2-7|NA
TGCGCCAGCAGCCCCTGGACAGGAGGGGGCGAGCAGTACTTC
CASSPWTGGGEQYF
>NA|TRBV18|TRBJ1-1|once
TGTGCCAGCTCACCACAAAAGGCGCGGGGCACTGAAGCTTTCTTT
CASSPQKARGTEAFF
>TRBD1|TRBV27|TRBJ1-5|NA
TGTGCCAGCAGTCTGGACAGGGTAGGACAGCCCCAGCATTTT
CASSLDRVGQPQHF
>TRBD1|TRBV7-9|TRBJ2-7|NA
TGTGCCAGTTGGGACAGGGATTACGAGCAGTACTTC
CASWDRDYEQYF
>TRBD1|TRBV27|TRBJ1-5|NA
TGTGCCAGCAGTTACGAACAGGGGAACAATCAGCCCCAGCATTTT
CASSYEQGNNQPQHF
>NA|TRBV10-3|TRBJ2-3|NA
TGTGCCATCCAACCTCGGGGCACAGATACGCAGTATTTT
CAIQPRGTDTQYF
>TRBD1|TRBV28|TRBJ1-4|NA
TGTGCCAGCAGTTCCCTCGGACAGGCCTCTAATGAAAAACTGTTTTTT
CASSSLGQASNEKLFF
>NA|TRBV11-2|TRBJ2-3|NA
TGTGCCAGCAGCTTAAACGCGGGGCCAGATACGCAGTATTTT
CASSLNAGPDTQYF
>TRBD1|TRBV6-5|TRBJ2-5|NA
TGTGCCAGCAGTTACGGGTTAGGGACAGGGGAAGAGACCCAGTACTTC
CASSYGLGTGEETQYF
>NA|TRBV7-2|TRBJ2-2|NA
TGTGCCAGCCCTCGAGAACCGGGCACCGGGGAGCTGTTTTTT
CASPREPGTGELFF
>NA|TRBV29-1|TRBJ2-1|NA
TGCAGCGTTTCGAGAGGGGGTACCTACAATGAGCAGTTCTTC
CSVSRGGTYNEQFF
>NA|TRBV7-2|TRBJ2-7|once
TGTGCCAGCAGCTTAAATCTCTACGAGCAGTACTTC
CASSLNLYEQYF
>NA|TRBV5-1|TRBJ2-7|NA
TGCGCCAGCAGCTTGGAGAGGTGGCGCGAGCAGTACTTC
CASSLERWREQYF
>NA|TRBV7-2|TRBJ2-5|once
TGTGCCAGCAGCTTAGGCAGGCGGACCCAGTACTTC
CASSLGRRTQYF
>TRBD1|TRBV19|TRBJ2-3|once
TGTGCCAGTAGTATCGGACAGGGGGCTGGTGATACGCAGTATTTT
CASSIGQGAGDTQYF
>NA|TRBV14|TRBJ1-4|NA
TGTGCCAGCAGCCAAGAAGTGAGGTTAACTAATGAAAAACTGTTTTTT
CASSQEVRLTNEKLFF
>NA|TRBV7-2|TRBJ1-6|NA
TGTGCCAGCAGCTTAGACGGGTATAATTCACCCCTCCACTTT
CASSLDGYNSPLHF
>NA|TRBV7-2|TRBJ1-6|NA
TGTGCCAGCAGCTTTTACGAGGCCGTAAGGTCGGTATCACCCCTCCACTTT
CASSFYEAVRSVSPLHF
>NA|TRBV12-3/TRBV12-4|TRBJ1-3|few
TGTGCCAGCAGTCGGTCTGGAAACACCATATATTTT
CASSRSGNTIYF
>NA|TRBV19|TRBJ1-2|NA
TGTGCCAGTAGTACCCCATTAGGGGGACCTAACTATGGCTACACCTTC
CASSTPLGGPNYGYTF
>NA|TRBV23-1|TRBJ2-7|few
TGCGCCAGCAGTCAACACTACGAGCAGTACTTC
CASSQHYEQYF
>NA|TRBV4-3|TRBJ2-4|NA
TGCGCCAGCAGCGGACACAGGTCTCTGGCCAAAAACATTCAGTACTTC
CASSGHRSLAKNIQYF
>NA|TRBV4-3|TRBJ1-6|once
TGCGCCAGCAGCCGTAAGGGCACTTCGGCAGGGGCGGTTTCACCCCTCCACTTT
CASSRKGTSAGAVSPLHF
>TRBD1|TRBV3-1/TRBV3-2|TRBJ1-3|NA
TGTGCCAGCAGCCAAGCAGACAGGGCCCCCTCTGGAAACACCATATATTTT
CASSQADRAPSGNTIYF
>TRBD2|TRBV18|TRBJ2-1|NA
TGTGCCAGCTCACCATCCTTGCAAGCGGGAGGGCGGGGTTACAATGAGCAGTTCTTC
CASSPSLQAGGRGYNEQFF
>NA|TRBV6-2/TRBV6-3|TRBJ1-2|NA
TGTGCCAGCAGTTACTCGAGAGCGGGACATGGGAACTATGGCTACACCTTC
CASSYSRAGHGNYGYTF
>NA|TRBV24-1|TRBJ2-1|NA
TGTGCCACCAGTGGGGCTCGGATGGATGAGCAGTTCTTC
CATSGARMDEQFF
>NA|TRBV13|TRBJ2-7|NA
TGTGCCAGCAGCCCCCGAACCTTGGGGACAAGCTCCTACGAGCAGTACTTC
CASSPRTLGTSSYEQYF
>NA|TRBV28|TRBJ1-2|NA
TGTGCCAGCAGTTTGACTACAGGGATAGGCTACACCTTC
CASSLTTGIGYTF